This record concerns one T cell receptor beta chain sequence. This sample was included in a study of blood T cell repertoires in COVID-19. Libraries were prepared by immunoSEQ multiplex PCR; TCRdb keeps only in-frame clonotypes and omits some of them. The table has over 200,000 clones, about 83% seen once; the top ten hold around 1.3%. The CDR3 covers 16 residues. V lost 3 bases to trimming and J lost 4 bases, with 17 bases between them. The germline V gene has CDR1 SGHRS and CDR2 YFSETQ. Sequenced material: peripheral blood. The clonotype originates from a woman aged 30 to 39 with COVID-19, enrolled during active disease. V is TRBV5-1 and J is TRBJ2-1; D is possibly TRBD1 (6 bases). For the CDR3, the DNA is TGCGCCAGCAGCTGGACGTTTGGGGACACGTACAATGAGCAGTTCTTC. It translates to CASSWTFGDTYNEQFF.